This is a list of T cell receptor beta chains from one sample in a study of T cell responses to AZD1222 COVID-19 vaccine. TCRdb's copy holds only in-frame clones and misses some; the assay was immunoSEQ multiplex PCR. In the table there are fewer than 200,000 clones, more than 75% of which are singletons. Sample: peripheral blood, taken 28 days after the second AZD1222 dose. The receptors here all came from an adult who received the AZD1222 COVID-19 vaccine. The CDR3 runs from the conserved cysteine through the conserved F or W. Fields, in order: CDR3 DNA, CDR3 protein, V gene, CDR3 length, J gene, clone size, D gene. A D gene is named only where the DNA matches it firmly. Rows give clone size only sometimes, using once, few, many, or a class for an expanded clone.

CDR3nt: TGTGCCAGCAGTGGTCCGGGGAGGGGAGAAAAGACCCAGTACTTC; CDR3aa: CASSGPGRGEKTQYF; v_gene: TRBV27; len: 15; j_gene: TRBJ2-5; abundance: NA; d_gene: TRBD2
CDR3nt: TGCGCCAGCAGCCTGAGACAGGGCCTCCAAGAGACCCAGTACTTC; CDR3aa: CASSLRQGLQETQYF; v_gene: TRBV5-1; len: 15; j_gene: TRBJ2-5; abundance: once; d_gene: TRBD1
CDR3nt: TGCGCCAGCAGCCAAGATCAAGGGACTAGAACAGAGACCCAGTACTTC; CDR3aa: CASSQDQGTRTETQYF; v_gene: TRBV4-3; len: 16; j_gene: TRBJ2-5; abundance: few; d_gene: TRBD2
CDR3nt: TGTGCCAGCGGGCGAAGCTCCTACAATGAGCAGTTCTTC; CDR3aa: CASGRSSYNEQFF; v_gene: TRBV12-3/TRBV12-4; len: 13; j_gene: TRBJ2-1; abundance: NA; d_gene: NA
CDR3nt: TGTGCCAGCAGCGTGGATGGGACTAGTAACAATGAGCAGTTCTTC; CDR3aa: CASSVDGTSNNEQFF; v_gene: TRBV5-4; len: 15; j_gene: TRBJ2-1; abundance: NA; d_gene: TRBD2
CDR3nt: TGTGCCAGCAGATGGGGGAGGGGGACTGAAGCTTTCTTT; CDR3aa: CASRWGRGTEAFF; v_gene: TRBV6-5; len: 13; j_gene: TRBJ1-1; abundance: NA; d_gene: NA
CDR3nt: TGTGCCAGCAGCCTCACCCGGGGCGGAGGAAACATTCAGTACTTC; CDR3aa: CASSLTRGGGNIQYF; v_gene: TRBV5-4; len: 15; j_gene: TRBJ2-4; abundance: NA; d_gene: NA
CDR3nt: TGTGCCAGCAAAGGGAGGGCCAACTCTGGAAACACCATATATTTT; CDR3aa: CASKGRANSGNTIYF; v_gene: TRBV28; len: 15; j_gene: TRBJ1-3; abundance: NA; d_gene: NA
CDR3nt: TGTGCCAGCAGCTTAGCGAATTCACCCCTCCACTTT; CDR3aa: CASSLANSPLHF; v_gene: TRBV7-2; len: 12; j_gene: TRBJ1-6; abundance: NA; d_gene: NA
CDR3nt: TGTGCCAGTAGTACCAACCCAGCGGGAGCCGGGGAGCTGTTTTTT; CDR3aa: CASSTNPAGAGELFF; v_gene: TRBV19; len: 15; j_gene: TRBJ2-2; abundance: NA; d_gene: TRBD2
CDR3nt: TGCAGCGCTACTATTAACGGCTACGAGCAGTACTTC; CDR3aa: CSATINGYEQYF; v_gene: TRBV29-1; len: 12; j_gene: TRBJ2-7; abundance: NA; d_gene: NA